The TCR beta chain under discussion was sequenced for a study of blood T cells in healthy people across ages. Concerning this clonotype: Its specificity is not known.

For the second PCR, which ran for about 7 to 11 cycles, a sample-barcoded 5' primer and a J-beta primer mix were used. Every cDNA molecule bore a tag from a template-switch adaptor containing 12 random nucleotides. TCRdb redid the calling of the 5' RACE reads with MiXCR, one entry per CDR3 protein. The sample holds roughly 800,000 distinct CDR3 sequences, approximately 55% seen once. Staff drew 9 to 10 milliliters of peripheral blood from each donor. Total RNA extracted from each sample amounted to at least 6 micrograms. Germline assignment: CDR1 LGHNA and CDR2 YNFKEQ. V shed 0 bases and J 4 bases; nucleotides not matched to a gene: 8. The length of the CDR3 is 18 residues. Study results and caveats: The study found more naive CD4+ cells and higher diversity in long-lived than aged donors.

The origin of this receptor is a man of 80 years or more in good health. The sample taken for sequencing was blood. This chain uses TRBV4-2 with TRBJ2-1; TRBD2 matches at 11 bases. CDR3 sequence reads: CASSQETSGVTLYNEQFF. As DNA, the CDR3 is TGTGCCAGCAGCCAAGAGACTAGCGGGGTAACGTTATACAATGAGCAGTTCTTC.